The next 32 T cell receptor beta chains were all read from a single sample in a study of T cell responses to AZD1222 COVID-19 vaccine. Clones were read by immunoSEQ multiplex PCR, and TCRdb kept only the in-frame ones, dropping some. The table lists about 140,000 clones, 70% to 90% of them singletons, with approximately 3% in the top ten. The sequencing used peripheral blood, collected 28 days after the second AZD1222 dose. These receptors all stem from an adult who received the AZD1222 COVID-19 vaccine.

J is TRBJ1-4 and V is TRBV7-9; D not resolved. The CDR3 covers 17 residues. Trimming shortened V by 4 bases and J by 0 bases, and 15 bases separated the two germline ends. Per the germline V gene, CDR1 is SEHNR and CDR2 is FQNEAQ (reference sequence). The CDR3 spells CASSSLMNSATNEKLFF. DNA for the CDR3: TGTGCCAGCAGCTCGCTAATGAACAGTGCAACTAATGAAAAACTGTTTTTT.

This rearrangement joins TRBV5-1 to TRBJ2-5; D is unresolved. Deletions cut 3 bases from V and 2 bases from J, with 8 bases between. The CDR3 extends over 13 amino acids. Germline lookup yields CDR1 SGHRS and CDR2 YFSETQ. The DNA for the CDR3 is TGCGCCAGCAGCTGGAATTCGCAAGAGACCCAGTACTTC. It encodes CASSWNSQETQYF. The variable domain in full, with the rest retrieved from reference TRBV5-1 and TRBJ2-5, is KAGVTQTPRYLIKTRGQQVTLSCSPISGHRSVSWYQQTPGQGLQFLFEYFSETQRNKGNFPGRFSGRQFSNSRSEMNVSTLELGDSALYLCASSWNSQETQYFGPGTRLLVL.

A few counts support this clone. This chain uses TRBV11-2 with TRBJ2-7; TRBD1 agrees at 8 bases. The junction had 11 bases not matched to a gene; V was cut back by 4 bases and J by 0 bases. The CDR3 extends over 17 amino acids. Germline V gives CDR1 SGHAT, CDR2 FQNNGV. CDR3 in amino acids: CASSSDRVFSSSYEQYF. Here the CDR3 DNA reads TGTGCCAGCAGCTCGGACAGGGTATTCTCTAGCTCCTACGAGCAGTACTTC.

This chain connects TRBV7-2 to TRBJ1-1, with D unclear. Trimming pared 8 bases from V and 5 bases from J, leaving 15 bases between. The CDR3 length is 13 residues. Germline V CDR1 and CDR2: SGHTA, FQGNSA. CDR3 DNA sequence: TGTGCCAGCTTGTGGGAGATTTGGACTGAAGCTTTCTTT. Residues: CASLWEIWTEAFF.

The genes are TRBV3-1 (or the pseudogene TRBV3-2) and TRBJ1-5; 8 bases fit TRBD1. The length of the CDR3 is 14 residues. Germline assignment: CDR1 LGHDT and CDR2 YNNKEL (reference sequence). J gave up 7 bases and V 4 bases, and 6 bases lay outside the gene matches. The CDR3 region is CASSRNSGGQPQHF. In nucleotides, the CDR3 is TGTGCCAGCAGCCGAAATTCAGGGGGCCAGCCCCAGCATTTT.

The chain links TRBV5-1 to TRBJ1-1, with 12 bases matching TRBD1. J gave up 8 bases and V 0 bases, and 2 bases lay outside the gene matches. Germline V CDR1 and CDR2: SGHRS, YFSETQ. This CDR3 contains 14 residues. The CDR3 sequence is CASSLVGQGAEAFF. In DNA, the CDR3 is TGCGCCAGCAGCTTGGTGGGACAGGGGGCAGAAGCTTTCTTT.

The chain uses TRBV19 and TRBJ1-2, with D unresolved. The CDR3 extends over 14 amino acids. V lost 4 bases and J lost 3, with 12 bases in between. The germline V gene has CDR1 LNHDA and CDR2 SQIVND (reference sequence). This CDR3 is CASSSDLDYYGYTF. CDR3 DNA sequence: TGTGCCAGTAGTAGCGACCTGGATTACTATGGCTACACCTTC.

In its sample, this clone was seen once. The genes are TRBV28 and TRBJ1-1, with 9 bases fitting TRBD1. Germline V lookup: CDR1 MDHEN, CDR2 SYDVKM. The CDR3 covers 15 residues. The V and J ends lost 2 bases and 4 bases, in that order; junction bases with no gene match: 5. CDR3 region: CASSLRQGVGTEAFF. The CDR3 region has the DNA TGTGCCAGCAGTTTAAGACAGGGGGTGGGCACTGAAGCTTTCTTT.

This chain uses TRBV20-1 with TRBJ2-1; D not resolved. The CDR3 is made up of 11 amino acids. In germline, CDR1 is DFQATT, CDR2 SNEGSKA (reference sequence). The CDR3 spells CRSTGPNEQFF. For the CDR3, the DNA is TGCCGCTCGACCGGACCTAATGAGCAGTTCTTC.

The chain couples TRBV18 to TRBJ1-1; no firm D call. The CDR3 sequence is 12 residues long. Trimming left V 1 base short and J 7 bases short, with 7 bases between. CDR1 is KGHSH, CDR2 LQKENI, per germline. The CDR3 loop reads CASSPRRGEAFF. DNA for the CDR3: TGTGCCAGCTCACCACGGCGGGGTGAAGCTTTCTTT. Supplemented by reference TRBV18 and TRBJ1-1, the full variable domain reads NAGVMQNPRHLVRRRGQEARLRCSPMKGHSHVYWYRQLPEEGLKFMVYLQKENIIDESGMPKERFSAEFPKEGPSILRIQQVVRGDSAAYFCASSPRRGEAFFGQGTRLTVV.

With respect to this clone: One end of the junction is discordant with germline, which a read error may explain. V and J are TRBV19 and TRBJ2-7; 7 bases map to TRBD2. The germline gives CDR1 LNHDA, CDR2 SQIVND (reference sequence). The CDR3 contains 15 residues. The CDR3 loop is CASSIIGSGTYEQYF. The CDR3 nucleotides are TGTGCAAGTAGTATTATTGGGAGCGGGACCTACGAGCAGTACTTC.

J is TRBJ2-3 and V is TRBV28; TRBD2 agrees at 11 bases. Germline-derived CDR1 and CDR2 are MDHEN and SYDVKM. The V and J ends lost 5 bases and 0 bases, in that order; junction bases with no gene match: 10. The CDR3 is made up of 18 amino acids. CDR3 sequence: CASSTTSGGRASTDTQYF. The CDR3 nucleotides read TGTGCCAGCAGTACTACTAGCGGGGGACGGGCTAGCACAGATACGCAGTATTTT.

The rearrangement links TRBV19 to TRBJ1-4; D unclear. Germline CDR1 LNHDA, CDR2 SQIVND (reference sequence). V gave up 7 bases and J gave up 3 bases, with 12 bases separating them. This CDR3 region has 14 residues. The DNA of the CDR3 is TGTGCCAGTAACCGGCCCTCGGCTAATGAAAAACTGTTTTTT. As protein: CASNRPSANEKLFF.

The table lists this clone with a few counts. CDR3 coding DNA: TGTGCCTGGAGTGCAACTGGCAGAGCTAACTATGGCTACACCTTC. This translates into CAWSATGRANYGYTF. The J gene is TRBJ1-2, the V gene TRBV30, with D uncertain. Trimming took off 1 base at V and 0 bases at J, with 12 bases between the two ends. This CDR3 is 15 amino acids long. Per the germline V gene, CDR1 is GTSNPN and CDR2 is SVGIG (reference sequence). Looking up the rest from reference TRBV30 and TRBJ1-2 gives the full variable domain: SQTIHQWPATLVQPVGSPLSLECTVEGTSNPNLYWYRQAAGRGLQLLFYSVGIGQISSEVPQNLSASRPQDRQFILSSKKLLLSDSGFYLCAWSATGRANYGYTFGSGTRLTVV.

The V gene is TRBV7-9, the J gene TRBJ1-6; a possible D gene is TRBD1 (5 bases). In germline, CDR1 is SEHNR, CDR2 FQNEAQ (reference sequence). The CDR3 runs to 15 residues. Deletions cut 6 bases from V and 7 bases from J, with 16 bases between. CDR3 in amino acids: CASSPGRGGNSPLHF. CDR3 DNA sequence: TGTGCCAGCAGTCCCGGCCGGGGGGGAAATTCACCCCTCCACTTT.

The chain is built from TRBV24-1 and TRBJ1-6; D uncertain. Germline CDR1 reads KGHDR; CDR2 reads SFDVKD. This CDR3 has 9 residues. V was clipped by 8 bases and J by 8 bases, with 0 bases between them. The CDR3 spells CATNSPLHF. The CDR3, as DNA: TGTGCCACCAATTCACCCCTCCACTTT.

The chain recombines TRBV4-2 with TRBJ1-3; D possibly corresponds to TRBD1 (5 bases). Trimming removed 0 bases at V and 1 base at J, with 16 bases between. CDR3 length: 18 residues. Per the germline V gene, CDR1 is LGHNA and CDR2 is YNFKEQ. For the CDR3, the DNA is TGTGCCAGCAGCCAAGAAGTGTACTTGGGGGATTCTGGAAACACCATATATTTT. Its protein is CASSQEVYLGDSGNTIYF.

The chain carries TRBV9 and TRBJ2-3; possibly TRBD2 for D (6 bases). The CDR3 runs 16 residues. Trimming pared 1 base from V and 2 bases from J, leaving 14 bases between. Germline-derived CDR1 and CDR2 are SGDLS and YYNGEE. Here the CDR3 DNA reads TGTGCCAGCAGCGTAACGGGAACTAGCAACACAGATACGCAGTATTTT. Its protein is CASSVTGTSNTDTQYF.

This clone was seen only once. The chain carries TRBV7-9 and TRBJ2-7, with D tentatively TRBD1 (6 bases). This CDR3 spans 15 amino acids. Deletions cut 4 bases from V and 7 bases from J, with 20 bases between. Germline-derived CDR1 and CDR2 are SEHNR and FQNEAQ (reference sequence). CDR3 DNA: TGTGCCAGCAGCTGGGGGCCTTTCTCCACCAGGGAGCAGTACTTC. Its translation is CASSWGPFSTREQYF.

The chain uses TRBV6-5 and TRBJ1-4, with a weak D call TRBD1 (5 bases). V was trimmed by 6 bases and J by 5 bases, leaving 16 bases between them. The CDR3 runs 15 residues. CDR1 is MNHEY, CDR2 SVGAGI, per germline. The CDR3 DNA is TGTGCCAGCAGGGCGCGGGGCATCTACAATGAAAAACTGTTTTTT. This gives the protein CASRARGIYNEKLFF.

The chain links TRBV30 to TRBJ1-6; 7 nucleotides match TRBD1. There are 15 residues in the CDR3. The germline V gene has CDR1 GTSNPN and CDR2 SVGIG (reference sequence). CDR3 loop: CATDRTSSYNSPLHF. Here the CDR3 DNA reads TGTGCGACGGACAGGACCAGCTCCTATAATTCACCCCTCCACTTT.

The chain employs TRBV6-5 and TRBJ1-6, with a weak D call TRBD1 (6 bases). The V end was cut by 6 bases, the J end by 15 bases, with 12 bases between. Germline V lookup: CDR1 MNHEY, CDR2 SVGAGI. CDR3 length: 11 residues. CDR3: CASSSRGHLHF. In nucleotides, the CDR3 is TGTGCCAGCAGCTCCCGGGGGCACCTCCACTTT.

The CDR3 sequence: CASSIDQRGGNEQFF. As DNA, the CDR3 is TGTGCCAGTAGTATAGATCAGCGGGGGGGCAATGAGCAGTTCTTC. The chain couples TRBV19 to TRBJ2-1; 10 bases are shared with TRBD2. The CDR3 length is 15 residues. The ends lost 0 bases at V and 6 bases at J; junction bases unmatched: 2. Germline values: CDR1 LNHDA, CDR2 SQIVND (reference sequence).

The CDR3: CASRSGTSVYEQYF. The CDR3 DNA is TGTGCCAGCAGATCCGGGACTAGCGTCTACGAGCAGTACTTC. The chain is built from TRBV6-5 and TRBJ2-7, with 10 nucleotides matching TRBD2. Germline loops: CDR1 MNHEY, CDR2 SVGAGI. The junction had 5 bases not matched to a gene; V was cut back by 6 bases and J by 3 bases. The CDR3 runs 14 residues.

This chain uses TRBV5-4 with TRBJ1-2; D perhaps matches TRBD1 (5 bases). Germline CDR1 reads SGHNT; CDR2 reads YYREEE (reference sequence). The CDR3 contains 14 residues. The V and J ends lost 4 bases and 3 bases respectively, with 13 bases between them. CDR3 coding DNA: TGTGCCAGCAGCCTATCCGGGACGGACTATGGCTACACCTTC. Translating gives CASSLSGTDYGYTF.

V is TRBV24-1 and J is TRBJ1-5, with 9 nucleotides matching TRBD1. The germline V gene encodes CDR1 KGHDR and CDR2 SFDVKD. Unmatched junction bases numbered 12, after V lost 1 base and J lost 12 bases. The CDR3 is made up of 16 amino acids. CDR3 DNA: TGTGCCACCAGTGATTTTACCGGGACAGGGCCTCGGGGCCAGCATTTT. It encodes CATSDFTGTGPRGQHF.

V usage is TRBV6-2 or TRBV6-3 and J usage is TRBJ1-5; 8 bases fit TRBD1. Trimming took 6 bases from V and 7 from J; bases not matched to a gene: 8. Germline CDR1 reads MNHEY; CDR2 reads SVGEGT. The CDR3 is 14 amino acids. The CDR3: CASSTDRDRQPQHF. CDR3 DNA: TGTGCCAGCAGCACGGACAGGGACCGGCAGCCCCAGCATTTT.

The J gene is TRBJ1-1, the V gene TRBV6-5, with no clear D. The CDR3 is 12 amino acids. V lost 6 bases to trimming and J lost 9 bases, with 14 bases between them. CDR1 MNHEY and CDR2 SVGAGI come from the germline V gene. CDR3 DNA: TGTGCCAGCAGATGCCTAAAGATTAAAGCTTTCTTT. Protein: CASRCLKIKAFF.

This clone has a count of ten or more. The chain combines TRBV27 with TRBJ2-3; 7 bases are shared with TRBD2. Germline V gives CDR1 MNHEY, CDR2 SMNVEV (reference sequence). The CDR3 length is 16 residues. V was pared by 7 bases and J by 6 bases, with 16 bases of the junction left unmatched. The CDR3 DNA reads as TGTGCCAGCACCCATACGCGGGGGTCTAAGGCGGATACGCAGTATTTT. Amino acids: CASTHTRGSKADTQYF.

This rearrangement joins TRBV6-5 to TRBJ2-7; tentatively, D is TRBD1 (5 bases). Germline CDR1 MNHEY, CDR2 SVGAGI. V was trimmed by 6 bases and J by 4 bases, leaving 10 bases between them. This CDR3 contains 12 residues. The CDR3 is CASRGRNYEQYF. The CDR3 DNA is TGTGCCAGCAGGGGGCGGAATTACGAGCAGTACTTC.

The chain carries TRBV10-2 and TRBJ1-1, with 9 bases fitting TRBD1. CDR1 and CDR2 (germline): WSHSY, SAAADI. The ends lost 6 bases at V and 0 bases at J; junction bases unmatched: 8. CDR3 size: 16 residues. CDR3 protein: CASSPGQGMMNTEAFF. The CDR3 region has the DNA TGCGCCAGCAGCCCGGGACAGGGTATGATGAACACTGAAGCTTTCTTT.

This rearrangement joins TRBV12-3 or TRBV12-4 to TRBJ1-5; a possible D gene is TRBD1 (6 bases). V was shortened by 6 bases and J by 5 bases, with 8 bases between the two germline ends. The CDR3 covers 12 residues. The CDR3 region has the DNA TGTGCCAGCAGGGCAGGGGATCAGCCCCAGCATTTT. Translation: CASRAGDQPQHF.